This is a list of T cell receptor beta chains from one sample in a study of metastatic and nonmetastatic thyroid tumors. TCRdb reprocessed the PCR reads using MiXCR. The sample lists some 41,000 clones; roughly 12% were seen once. The specimen sequenced was blood. Every receptor here comes from a female donor with papillary thyroid cancer or a benign thyroid nodule (not recorded which). Some clones in this sample may be carry-over from other donors' samples. Both conserved end residues are part of each CDR3. A D gene is named only where the DNA matches it firmly.

TRBV6-2/TRBV6-3	TRBJ1-3	-	CASSWTQYSGNTIYF
TRBV4-2	TRBJ1-1	-	CASSQGVTRVTEAFF
TRBV11-1	TRBJ2-1	-	CASSPLSERISHNEQFF
TRBV2	TRBJ2-7	-	CASSEALDSNLYEQYF
TRBV19	TRBJ2-2	TRBD2	CASSTYPGLAGPANTGELFF
TRBV4-1	TRBJ2-4	TRBD2	CASSPGTVRGAKNIQYF
TRBV20-1	TRBJ1-1	-	CSAKVRRSLNTEAFF
TRBV19	TRBJ2-7	TRBD2	CASRKDSGNEQYF
TRBV30	TRBJ2-3	-	CAWGKETDTQYF
TRBV19	TRBJ1-2	-	CASSISSGANYGYTF
TRBV29-1	TRBJ2-3	-	CSVAYGGSDTQYF
TRBV28	TRBJ1-6	-	CASRLNNSPLHF
TRBV15	TRBJ2-3	-	CATSRDAPDTQYF
TRBV24-1	TRBJ2-5	-	CATSETGTAEETQYF
TRBV18	TRBJ1-2	-	CASSTDRHYGYTF
TRBV9	TRBJ2-7	-	CASSLADGGYEQYF
TRBV19	TRBJ2-7	-	CASSLRGLYEQYF